Listed below are T cell receptor beta chains from one sample, sequenced in a study of identical twins. TCRdb fed the 5' RACE reads into MiXCR, producing one record per CDR3 protein. This sample has about 520,000 distinct CDR3 sequences, with less than 25% found just once. The same data also contributed to another study, on T cells expressing NK-cell markers.

Sequenced material: CD4+ T cells sorted from blood. The receptor set was obtained from a woman under 30 in good health. The CDR3 runs from the conserved cysteine through the conserved F or W. A D gene is named only where the DNA matches it firmly. Clone size is shown for a subset of rows, as once, few, many or a class of expanded clone.

D gene: TRBD2
CDR3 length: 14
V gene: TRBV10-2
J gene: TRBJ2-3
clone size: .
CDR3 DNA: TGCGCCAGCAGTGAGACGGGGGGGTTGGGTACGCAGTATTTT
CDR3 protein: CASSETGGLGTQYF

D gene: .
CDR3 length: 13
V gene: TRBV29-1
J gene: TRBJ1-1
clone size: .
CDR3 DNA: TGCAGCGTGCCGGGACACTCTTACACTGAAGCTTTCTTT
CDR3 protein: CSVPGHSYTEAFF

D gene: .
CDR3 length: 11
V gene: TRBV10-3
J gene: TRBJ2-1
clone size: many
CDR3 DNA: TGTGCCATCAGTACTAACAATGAGCAGTTCTTC
CDR3 protein: CAISTNNEQFF

D gene: .
CDR3 length: 16
V gene: TRBV10-1
J gene: TRBJ2-3
clone size: .
CDR3 DNA: TGCGCCAGCAGTGAGCTTCGGTGGGGGAGCACAGATACGCAGTATTTT
CDR3 protein: CASSELRWGSTDTQYF

D gene: .
CDR3 length: 14
V gene: TRBV4-3
J gene: TRBJ2-2
clone size: few
CDR3 DNA: TGCGCCAGCAGCATTACAGGCAACACCGGGGAGCTGTTTTTT
CDR3 protein: CASSITGNTGELFF

D gene: .
CDR3 length: 15
V gene: TRBV7-2
J gene: TRBJ1-2
clone size: .
CDR3 DNA: TGTGCCAGCAGCTTAGTGGGGGGAACTAACTATGGCTACACCTTC
CDR3 protein: CASSLVGGTNYGYTF

D gene: .
CDR3 length: 12
V gene: TRBV6-2/TRBV6-3
J gene: TRBJ1-2
clone size: few
CDR3 DNA: TGTGCCAGCATGCAGGGGAGAGGTGGCTACACCTTC
CDR3 protein: CASMQGRGGYTF

D gene: .
CDR3 length: 19
V gene: TRBV12-5
J gene: TRBJ2-4
clone size: .
CDR3 DNA: TGTGCTAGTGGTTTGGTTCATGGCAGGGTAAGGGCGGCCAAAAACATTCAGTACTTC
CDR3 protein: CASGLVHGRVRAAKNIQYF

D gene: .
CDR3 length: 13
V gene: TRBV28
J gene: TRBJ2-1
clone size: few
CDR3 DNA: TGTGCCAGCAGAGACCCAGGGAGTCCCGAGCAGTTCTTC
CDR3 protein: CASRDPGSPEQFF

D gene: .
CDR3 length: 11
V gene: TRBV20-1
J gene: TRBJ2-3
clone size: .
CDR3 DNA: TGCAGTGCTCCCCCCGCAGATACGCAGTATTTT
CDR3 protein: CSAPPADTQYF

D gene: TRBD2
CDR3 length: 12
V gene: TRBV7-2
J gene: TRBJ2-3
clone size: .
CDR3 DNA: TGTGCCTGGGCTAGCGGGTCAGATACGCAGTATTTT
CDR3 protein: CAWASGSDTQYF

D gene: TRBD1
CDR3 length: 17
V gene: TRBV7-9
J gene: TRBJ1-5
clone size: .
CDR3 DNA: TGTGCCAGCAGCTTATCGGGGACAGCCTATAGCAATCAGCCCCAGCATTTT
CDR3 protein: CASSLSGTAYSNQPQHF

D gene: .
CDR3 length: 15
V gene: TRBV5-1
J gene: TRBJ2-5
clone size: .
CDR3 DNA: TGCGCCAGCAGGCCTGGAGCAGGGATCCAAGAGACCCAGTACTTC
CDR3 protein: CASRPGAGIQETQYF

D gene: .
CDR3 length: 13
V gene: TRBV12-3/TRBV12-4
J gene: TRBJ1-1
clone size: .
CDR3 DNA: TGTGCCAGTTCATTCGCCAGGGGCACTGAAGCTTTCTTT
CDR3 protein: CASSFARGTEAFF

D gene: TRBD2
CDR3 length: 16
V gene: TRBV11-2
J gene: TRBJ2-1
clone size: few
CDR3 DNA: TGTGCCAGCAGCCCCCGACTAGCGGGAAGGGACAATGAGCAGTTCTTC
CDR3 protein: CASSPRLAGRDNEQFF

D gene: .
CDR3 length: 16
V gene: TRBV20-1
J gene: TRBJ2-3
clone size: many
CDR3 DNA: TGCAGTGCTAGAGATTTGGTGCGGCAGGCCACAGATACGCAGTATTTT
CDR3 protein: CSARDLVRQATDTQYF

D gene: .
CDR3 length: 13
V gene: TRBV15
J gene: TRBJ2-7
clone size: .
CDR3 DNA: TGTGCCACCAGCAGAGAACTTGGCCGGGAGCAGTACTTC
CDR3 protein: CATSRELGREQYF

D gene: TRBD2
CDR3 length: 19
V gene: TRBV3-1
J gene: TRBJ2-7
clone size: .
CDR3 DNA: TGTGCCAGCAGCCAAGATCGGGGACTAGCGGGCAGGAGCTCCTACGAGCAGTACTTC
CDR3 protein: CASSQDRGLAGRSSYEQYF

D gene: .
CDR3 length: 13
V gene: TRBV12-3/TRBV12-4
J gene: TRBJ1-2
clone size: few
CDR3 DNA: TGTGCCAGCAGTTTATTGGCCTTCTATGGCTACACCTTC
CDR3 protein: CASSLLAFYGYTF

D gene: .
CDR3 length: 13
V gene: TRBV11-2
J gene: TRBJ2-7
clone size: .
CDR3 DNA: TGTGCCAGCAGCCAAGGACCGACCTACGAGCAGTACTTC
CDR3 protein: CASSQGPTYEQYF

D gene: TRBD2
CDR3 length: 15
V gene: TRBV13
J gene: TRBJ2-5
clone size: .
CDR3 DNA: TGTGCCAGCAGCCAAAAGCGGGGGCCCTGGGAGACCCAGTACTTC
CDR3 protein: CASSQKRGPWETQYF

D gene: .
CDR3 length: 13
V gene: TRBV12-3/TRBV12-4
J gene: TRBJ1-2
clone size: .
CDR3 DNA: TGTGCCAGCAGTTTAAATAGCTACTATGGCTACACCTTC
CDR3 protein: CASSLNSYYGYTF

D gene: .
CDR3 length: 14
V gene: TRBV18
J gene: TRBJ1-1
clone size: .
CDR3 DNA: TGTGCCAGCTCCGAGACAGACTCGAACACTGAAGCTTTCTTT
CDR3 protein: CASSETDSNTEAFF

D gene: TRBD2
CDR3 length: 15
V gene: TRBV4-3
J gene: TRBJ2-5
clone size: .
CDR3 DNA: TGCGCCAGCAGAGAGACTAGCGGGAGAGAAGAGACCCAGTACTTC
CDR3 protein: CASRETSGREETQYF

D gene: .
CDR3 length: 14
V gene: TRBV12-3/TRBV12-4
J gene: TRBJ2-3
clone size: few
CDR3 DNA: TGTGCCAGCAGTATCCTAACAGGGACAGATACGCAGTATTTT
CDR3 protein: CASSILTGTDTQYF

D gene: TRBD1
CDR3 length: 15
V gene: TRBV25-1
J gene: TRBJ1-4
clone size: .
CDR3 DNA: TGTGCCAGCAGTGCCCGGGACAGGGGAAATCAAAAACTGTTTTTT
CDR3 protein: CASSARDRGNQKLFF

D gene: .
CDR3 length: 14
V gene: TRBV5-1
J gene: TRBJ2-5
clone size: .
CDR3 DNA: TGCGCCAGCAGCGGGTCAGCCTACCAAGAGACCCAGTACTTC
CDR3 protein: CASSGSAYQETQYF